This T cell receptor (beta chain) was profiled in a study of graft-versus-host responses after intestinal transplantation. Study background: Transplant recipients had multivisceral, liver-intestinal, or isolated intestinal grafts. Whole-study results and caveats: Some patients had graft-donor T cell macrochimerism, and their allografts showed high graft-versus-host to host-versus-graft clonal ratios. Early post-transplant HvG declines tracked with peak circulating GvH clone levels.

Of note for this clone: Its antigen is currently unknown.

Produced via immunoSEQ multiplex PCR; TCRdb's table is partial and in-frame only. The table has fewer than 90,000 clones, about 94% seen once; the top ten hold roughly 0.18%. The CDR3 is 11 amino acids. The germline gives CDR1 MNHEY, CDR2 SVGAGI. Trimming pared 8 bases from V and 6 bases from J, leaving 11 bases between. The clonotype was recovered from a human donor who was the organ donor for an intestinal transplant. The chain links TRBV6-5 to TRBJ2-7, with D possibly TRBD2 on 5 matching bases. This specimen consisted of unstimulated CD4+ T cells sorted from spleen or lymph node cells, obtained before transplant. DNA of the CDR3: TGTGCCAGCGGGAGTACGGGCGAGCAGTACTTC. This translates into CASGSTGEQYF.